A few counts support the clone carrying this T cell receptor beta chain. Original processing notes: Amplifying reference gene primers gave estimates of nucleated cell counts. Generated by immunoSEQ multiplex PCR, the TCRdb table keeps only in-frame clones and is missing some. That table is the source of V, J and clone size, and D and trimming were worked out from the DNA. This sample has hundreds of thousands of clones; under 90% occur once, and the top ten carry 2% to 3%. CDR3 length: 15 amino acids. This record comes from a study of blood T cell repertoires in COVID-19. Study-wide background: The study drew acute and convalescent COVID-19 samples from the United States, Italy and Spain. Sample material is recorded as cDNA or gDNA derived from T cells, B-cell-depleted T cells, or PBMCs.

The sequence came from a woman aged 35 to 49 with active or convalescent COVID-19. This rearrangement joins TRBV1 to TRBJ1-2; the table's D call, TRBD1, was not checked against the DNA. TRBV1 is a pseudogene segment. Sequenced sample: peripheral blood. The CDR3 sequence is CTSSQEDRPNYGYTF. CDR3 nucleotide sequence: TGCACCAGCAGCCAAGAGGACAGACCGAACTATGGCTACACCTTC.